This T cell receptor beta chain emerged from a study of OX40 agonist ivuxolimab in advanced cancers. Study-wide points: Still undetermined is the antigen specificity of the expanded peripheral T cells.

The CDR3 is 13 residues long. V lost 6 bases and J lost 6, with 17 bases in between. CDR1 is SQVTM, CDR2 ANQGSEA, per germline. Only in-frame clones appear in the TCRdb table, and some are missing; sequencing was by immunoSEQ multiplex PCR. The sample has about 53,000 clones; more than 80% are singletons. In its sample, this clone was seen a few times. No antigen is known for it. Specimen: CD4+ or CD8+ T cells sorted from blood, collected in a trial of the OX40 agonist ivuxolimab. The TCR comes from an adult with an advanced solid tumor such as melanoma, head and neck, liver or kidney cancer. This rearrangement joins TRBV29-1 to TRBJ1-1, with D uncertain. The CDR3 reads CSVLGEGPAEAFF. Written as DNA, the CDR3 is TGCAGCGTCCTAGGAGAGGGTCCAGCTGAAGCTTTCTTT.